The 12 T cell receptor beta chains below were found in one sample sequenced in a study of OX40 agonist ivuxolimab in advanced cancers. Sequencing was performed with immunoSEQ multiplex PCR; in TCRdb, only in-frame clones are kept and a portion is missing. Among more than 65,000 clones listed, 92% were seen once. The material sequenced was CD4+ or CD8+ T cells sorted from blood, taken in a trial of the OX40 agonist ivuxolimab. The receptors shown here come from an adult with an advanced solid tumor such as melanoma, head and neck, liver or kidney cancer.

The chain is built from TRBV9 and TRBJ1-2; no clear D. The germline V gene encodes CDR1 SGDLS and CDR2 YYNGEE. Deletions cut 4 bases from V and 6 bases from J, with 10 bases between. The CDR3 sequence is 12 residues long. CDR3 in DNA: TGTGCCAGCAGCCCGAGCGGTGATGGCTACACCTTC. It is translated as CASSPSGDGYTF. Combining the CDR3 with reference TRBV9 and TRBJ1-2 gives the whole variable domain DSGVTQTPKHLITATGQRVTLRCSPRSGDLSVYWYQQSLDQGLQFLIQYYNGEERAKGNILERFSAQQFPDLHSELNLSSLELGDSALYFCASSPSGDGYTFGSGTRLTVV.

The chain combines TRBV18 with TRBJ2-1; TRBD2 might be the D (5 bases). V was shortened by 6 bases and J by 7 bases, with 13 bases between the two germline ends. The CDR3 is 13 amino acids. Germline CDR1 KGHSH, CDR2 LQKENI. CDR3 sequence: CASSPITRNEQFF. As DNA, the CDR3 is TGTGCCAGCTCCCCCATCACTAGGAATGAGCAGTTCTTC. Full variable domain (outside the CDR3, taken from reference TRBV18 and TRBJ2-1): NAGVMQNPRHLVRRRGQEARLRCSPMKGHSHVYWYRQLPEEGLKFMVYLQKENIIDESGMPKERFSAEFPKEGPSILRIQQVVRGDSAAYFCASSPITRNEQFFGPGTRLTVL.

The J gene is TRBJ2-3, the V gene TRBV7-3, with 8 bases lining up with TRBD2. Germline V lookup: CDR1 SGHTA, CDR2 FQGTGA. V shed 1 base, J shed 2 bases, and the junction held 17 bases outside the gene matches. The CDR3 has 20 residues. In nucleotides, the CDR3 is TGTGCCAGCAGCTTAATAGGACGTGACCGGGGGGGCTGGGACACAGATACGCAGTATTTT. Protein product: CASSLIGRDRGGWDTDTQYF.

In DNA form, the CDR3 reads TGTGCCAGCAGTGAATATTTGGCCGAGAACACTGAAGCTTTCTTT. It is translated as CASSEYLAENTEAFF. The chain carries TRBV25-1 and TRBJ1-1; D is unresolved. V was shortened by 0 bases and J by 1 base, with 9 bases between the two germline ends. The CDR3 spans 15 residues. Germline V gene data show CDR1 as MGHDK and CDR2 as SYGVNS.

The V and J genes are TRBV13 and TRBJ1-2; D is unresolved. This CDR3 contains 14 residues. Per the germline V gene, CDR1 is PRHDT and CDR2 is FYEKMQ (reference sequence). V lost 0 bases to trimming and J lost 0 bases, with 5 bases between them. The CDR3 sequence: CASSLGSPNYGYTF. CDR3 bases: TGTGCCAGCAGCTTAGGATCCCCTAACTATGGCTACACCTTC.

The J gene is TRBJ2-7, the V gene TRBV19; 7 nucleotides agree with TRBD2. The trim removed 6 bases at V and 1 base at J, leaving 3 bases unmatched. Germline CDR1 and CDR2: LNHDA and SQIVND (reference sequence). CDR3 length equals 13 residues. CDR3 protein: CASSGGISYEQYF. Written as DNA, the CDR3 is TGTGCCAGTAGCGGGGGGATTTCCTACGAGCAGTACTTC.

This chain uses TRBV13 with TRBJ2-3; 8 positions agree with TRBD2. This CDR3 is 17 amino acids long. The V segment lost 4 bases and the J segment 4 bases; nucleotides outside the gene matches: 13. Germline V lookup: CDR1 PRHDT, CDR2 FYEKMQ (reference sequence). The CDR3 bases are TGTGCCAGCAGCTCCCCAAACGGGGGGGCCCTCGCAGATACGCAGTATTTT. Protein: CASSSPNGGALADTQYF.

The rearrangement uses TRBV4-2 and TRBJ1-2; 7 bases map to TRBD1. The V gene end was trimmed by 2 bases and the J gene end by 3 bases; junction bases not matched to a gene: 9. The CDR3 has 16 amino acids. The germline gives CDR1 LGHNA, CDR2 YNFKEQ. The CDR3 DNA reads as TGTGCCAGCAGCCAAAGGGCAGAGGGGGCTCACTATGGCTACACCTTC. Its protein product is CASSQRAEGAHYGYTF.

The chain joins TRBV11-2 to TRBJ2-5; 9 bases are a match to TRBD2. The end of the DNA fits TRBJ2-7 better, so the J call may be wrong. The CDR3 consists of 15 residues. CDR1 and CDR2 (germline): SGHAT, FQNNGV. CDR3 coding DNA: TGTGCCAGCAGCCTGGTAGCGGGGGACTCCTACGAGCAGTACTTC. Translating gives CASSLVAGDSYEQYF.

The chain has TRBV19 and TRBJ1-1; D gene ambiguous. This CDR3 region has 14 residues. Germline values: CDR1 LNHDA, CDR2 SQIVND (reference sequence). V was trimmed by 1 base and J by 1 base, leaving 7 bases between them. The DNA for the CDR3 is TGTGCCAGTAGTATAGGGGTGGGGAACACTGAAGCTTTCTTT. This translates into CASSIGVGNTEAFF.

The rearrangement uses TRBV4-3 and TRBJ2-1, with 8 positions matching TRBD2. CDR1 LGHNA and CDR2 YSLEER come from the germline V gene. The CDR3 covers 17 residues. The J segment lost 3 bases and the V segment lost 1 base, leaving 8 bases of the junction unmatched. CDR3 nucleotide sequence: TGCGCCAGCAGCCAAGGCTTTAGCGGGACAAACTACAATGAGCAGTTCTTC. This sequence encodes CASSQGFSGTNYNEQFF.

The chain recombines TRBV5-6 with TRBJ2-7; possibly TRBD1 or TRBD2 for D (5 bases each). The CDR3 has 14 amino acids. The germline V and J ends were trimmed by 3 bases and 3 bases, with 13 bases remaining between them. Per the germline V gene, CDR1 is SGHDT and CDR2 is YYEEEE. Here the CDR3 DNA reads TGTGCCAGCAGCTCAGGGACCGCTATCTACGAGCAGTACTTC. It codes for CASSSGTAIYEQYF.